Below, 20 T cell receptor beta chains from the same sample are listed, as sequenced in a study of blood T cell repertoires in COVID-19. Profiled with immunoSEQ multiplex PCR; TCRdb holds only in-frame clones, not every one. The repertoire consists of 200,000 to 300,000 clones, with around 87% occurring once and the leading ten covering more than 6.5%. Material for sequencing was peripheral blood. These receptor sequences come from a woman aged 70-85 years with active or convalescent COVID-19.

The chain joins TRBV7-3 to TRBJ2-1; D perhaps matches TRBD2 (5 bases). The germline V gene encodes CDR1 SGHTA and CDR2 FQGTGA. V lost 1 base, J lost 5 bases, and 15 bases lay in between. This CDR3 comprises 16 residues. The CDR3 here is CASSLIGLARDNEQFF. In DNA, the CDR3 is TGTGCCAGCAGCTTAATAGGGCTAGCACGGGACAATGAGCAGTTCTTC.

J is TRBJ2-1 and V is TRBV5-8, with TRBD2 identical over 9 bases. With 0 bases clipped from V and 12 bases from J, the junction kept 10 bases outside the gene matches. Germline lookup yields CDR1 SGHTS and CDR2 YDEGEE. The length of the CDR3 is 15 residues. The CDR3 here is CASSLDLAGAVGQFF. The CDR3, as DNA: TGTGCCAGCAGCTTGGACTTAGCGGGGGCCGTTGGGCAGTTCTTC.

This chain joins TRBV19 and TRBJ1-1, with D perhaps TRBD1 (6 bases). The CDR3 runs to 15 residues. V was cut by 6 bases and J by 0 bases, with 14 bases left in between. CDR1 is LNHDA, CDR2 SQIVND, per germline (reference sequence). CDR3 region: CASSQRGGVNTEAFF. In DNA form, the CDR3 reads TGTGCCAGTAGCCAGAGGGGGGGCGTGAACACTGAAGCTTTCTTT. Using reference TRBV19 and TRBJ1-1 for the parts outside the CDR3, the full variable domain is DGGITQSPKYLFRKEGQNVTLSCEQNLNHDAMYWYRQDPGQGLRLIYYSQIVNDFQKGDIAEGYSVSREKKESFPLTVTSAQKNPTAFYLCASSQRGGVNTEAFFGQGTRLTVV.

This chain joins TRBV19 and TRBJ1-1; tentatively, D is TRBD1 (5 bases). Germline CDR1 and CDR2: LNHDA and SQIVND (reference sequence). V was shortened by 6 bases and J by 4 bases, with 12 bases between the two germline ends. The CDR3 is 13 residues long. CDR3 region: CASRDVGGTEAFF. Written as DNA, the CDR3 is TGTGCCAGTAGAGATGTCGGGGGCACTGAAGCTTTCTTT.

This clone was picked up one time. The V gene is TRBV20-1, the J gene TRBJ1-4; tentative D call: TRBD1 (5 bases). Trimming removed 3 bases from V and 6 bases from J, with 11 bases in between. The CDR3 is 13 amino acids. CDR1 is DFQATT and CDR2 is SNEGSKA in the germline V gene (reference sequence). The CDR3 spells CSASQGVDEKLFF. The CDR3 bases are TGCAGTGCTAGTCAAGGGGTTGATGAAAAACTGTTTTTT.

The chain joins TRBV11-2 to TRBJ2-4; unclear D gene. V lost 3 bases to trimming and J lost 6 bases, with 6 bases between them. Germline CDR1 and CDR2: SGHAT and FQNNGV. This CDR3 contains 12 residues. CDR3 amino acids: CASSLSGNIQYF. DNA of the CDR3: TGTGCCAGCAGCTTGTCCGGAAACATTCAGTACTTC.

The chain joins TRBV10-2 to TRBJ1-1; the match to TRBD1 covers 7 bases. Germline assignment: CDR1 WSHSY and CDR2 SAAADI. CDR3 size: 11 residues. Germline trimming cut 5 bases from V and 10 bases from J; bases unmatched to any gene: 4. The CDR3 spells CASSQTGLAFF. The CDR3 region has the DNA TGCGCCAGCAGTCAGACAGGGTTAGCTTTCTTT.

This chain connects TRBV27 to TRBJ1-2; no definite D call. V shed 3 bases and J shed 8 bases, with 13 bases lying between them. Germline V gene data show CDR1 as MNHEY and CDR2 as SMNVEV (reference sequence). This CDR3 contains 13 residues. Written as DNA, the CDR3 is TGTGCCAGCAGTTTCCGGGCGGGTGAGGGCTACACCTTC. It translates to CASSFRAGEGYTF.

This clone showed up just a few times. The rearrangement joins TRBV7-2 to TRBJ1-1, with D maybe TRBD1 (5 bases). Trimming removed 3 bases at V and 8 bases at J, with 16 bases between. Germline assignment: CDR1 SGHTA and CDR2 FQGNSA. The CDR3 consists of 14 residues. The CDR3 loop reads CASSLLGPSTEAFF. The CDR3 DNA is TGTGCCAGCAGCTTGCTGGGGCCGTCCACGGAAGCTTTCTTT.

The J gene is TRBJ1-6, the V gene TRBV18; D remains unclear. CDR3 size: 16 residues. Germline CDR1 and CDR2: KGHSH and LQKENI. V shed 3 bases and J shed 10 bases, with 19 bases lying between them. The DNA for the CDR3 is TGTGCCAGCTCACCCCCCGGGGTAATGATAGGCTCACCCCTCCACTTT. Residues: CASSPPGVMIGSPLHF.

CDR3 residues: CASSAQSDLARYEQYF. The CDR3 nucleotides are TGTGCCAGCAGCGCCCAGTCGGATCTAGCGCGCTACGAGCAGTACTTC. The chain couples TRBV9 to TRBJ2-7; possible D gene TRBD2, 6 bases. V was shortened by 3 bases and J by 3 bases, with 19 bases between the two germline ends. Germline V lookup: CDR1 SGDLS, CDR2 YYNGEE. The CDR3 sequence is 16 residues long.

The CDR3 protein is CASSVGPGNEKLFF. The DNA of the CDR3 is TGTGCCAGCAGCGTAGGTCCGGGTAATGAAAAACTGTTTTTT. This chain links TRBV9 with TRBJ1-4; D not certain. The CDR3 runs 14 residues. Germline CDR1 SGDLS, CDR2 YYNGEE. V was cut by 0 bases and J by 4 bases, with 7 bases left in between.

The chain employs TRBV19 and TRBJ1-4, with TRBD1 identical over 9 bases. J gave up 8 bases and V 3 bases, and 10 bases lay outside the gene matches. This CDR3 has 16 residues. Germline V gives CDR1 LNHDA, CDR2 SQIVND (reference sequence). CDR3 DNA: TGTGCCAGTAGTATTTGGGCTCCAGGACAGGGGGAAAAACTGTTTTTT. As protein: CASSIWAPGQGEKLFF.

J is TRBJ1-2 and V is TRBV5-6, with TRBD1 as a possible D gene (6 bases). CDR1 SGHDT and CDR2 YYEEEE come from the germline V gene. CDR3 length equals 12 residues. V shed 4 bases and J shed 9 bases, with 13 bases lying between them. CDR3 protein: CASSPGQRSYTF. CDR3 nucleotides: TGTGCCAGCAGCCCGGGACAAAGGAGCTACACCTTC.

This clone was seen once. Other DNA variants within this sample encode the same CDR3. The chain employs TRBV20-1 and TRBJ1-5; D gene uncertain. This CDR3 has 12 amino acids. V was cut by 3 bases and J by 1 base, with 4 bases left in between. Looked up from germline, CDR1 is DFQATT and CDR2 is SNEGSKA (reference sequence). CDR3 region: CSASLSNQPQHF. The CDR3, as DNA: TGCAGTGCTAGTCTGAGCAATCAGCCCCAGCATTTT.

The rearrangement links TRBV20-1 to TRBJ1-2; possibly TRBD1 for D (5 bases). V lost 6 bases and J lost 7, with 21 bases in between. The CDR3 has 14 residues. Germline lookup yields CDR1 DFQATT and CDR2 SNEGSKA (reference sequence). The CDR3 is CSASLRGSTGGYTF. CDR3 nucleotides: TGCAGTGCCAGTCTCCGGGGGTCAACAGGTGGCTACACCTTC.

CDR3 sequence: CASSPPGTGERETQYF. The CDR3 nucleotides read TGTGCCAGCAGCCCGCCCGGGACAGGGGAGAGGGAGACCCAGTACTTC. The chain combines TRBV5-6 with TRBJ2-5; 10 nucleotides match TRBD1. J lost 5 bases, V lost 4 bases, and 11 bases had no gene match. Germline loops: CDR1 SGHDT, CDR2 YYEEEE. The CDR3 length is 16 residues.

This chain uses TRBV7-2 with TRBJ2-5; TRBD1 agrees at 7 bases. This CDR3 spans 14 amino acids. Germline V CDR1 and CDR2: SGHTA, FQGNSA. V lost 0 bases to trimming and J lost 4 bases; unmatched junction nucleotides: 2. The CDR3 sequence: CASSLAGGGETQYF. Here the CDR3 DNA reads TGTGCCAGCAGCTTAGCAGGGGGCGGAGAGACCCAGTACTTC.

This clone was seen only a few times. The rearrangement links TRBV6-5 to TRBJ1-1; D is possibly TRBD1 (5 bases). CDR3 length: 16 amino acids. V lost 0 bases and J lost 0, with 11 bases in between. Germline-derived CDR1 and CDR2 are MNHEY and SVGAGI. CDR3 DNA: TGTGCCAGCAGTTACTCGCTGGGACTCATGAACACTGAAGCTTTCTTT. Its translation is CASSYSLGLMNTEAFF.

The genes are TRBV4-3 and TRBJ2-4, with TRBD2 as a possible D gene (6 bases). Deletions cut 1 base from V and 1 base from J, with 11 bases between. The germline V gene encodes CDR1 LGHNA and CDR2 YSLEER. This CDR3 is 16 amino acids long. CDR3 sequence (DNA): TGCGCCAGCAGCCAAGGACTAGGGCAGGCCAAAAACATTCAGTACTTC. Its protein is CASSQGLGQAKNIQYF.